The clone carrying this T cell receptor (beta chain) was seen once. Its antigen is as yet unknown. This sample is drawn from a study of OX40 agonist ivuxolimab in advanced cancers. Turning to the study itself: All patients had ivuxolimab intravenously every 2 weeks at 0.01 to 10 mg/kg. Those treated in dose escalation had hepatocellular carcinoma, melanoma, renal cell cancer or head and neck cancer. Study findings and constraints: Also showing low normalized T-cell clonal expansion were some of the nonresponders.

This CDR3 region has 17 residues. Germline V gives CDR1 MNHEY, CDR2 SMNVEV (reference sequence). The V end was cut by 3 bases, the J end by 4 bases, with 21 bases between. The data were produced by immunoSEQ multiplex PCR, yet TCRdb's version contains in-frame clones alone and is incomplete. The repertoire has tens of thousands of clones, about 90% of them found once; the top ten carry 8.4%. The gene calls are TRBV27 and TRBJ2-5; D is perhaps TRBD2 (5 bases). This sequence was found in an adult with an advanced solid tumor such as melanoma, head and neck, liver or kidney cancer. Sequencing used CD4+ or CD8+ T cells sorted from blood, obtained in a trial of the OX40 agonist ivuxolimab. The CDR3, as DNA: TGTGCCAGCAGTTTGTTCGGCCTAGCAAAATCGATAGAGACCCAGTACTTC. Translating it yields CASSLFGLAKSIETQYF.